The 4 T cell receptor beta chains given below trace back to one sample, sequenced in a study of blood T cell repertoires in COVID-19. The method was immunoSEQ multiplex PCR; TCRdb's version includes in-frame clones alone and lacks a portion of them. The data show fewer than 200,000 clones, 70% to 90% seen once. The source material was PBMCs or T cells enriched from blood (not recorded which). The receptors originated from a woman aged 50 to 60 who had recovered from COVID-19.

The rearrangement uses TRBV30 and TRBJ1-5; a weak D match, TRBD1 (5 bases). This CDR3 comprises 14 residues. From germline, CDR1 is GTSNPN and CDR2 SVGIG (reference sequence). Trimming pared 0 bases from V and 7 bases from J, leaving 13 bases between. The CDR3 protein is CAWSVREGLQPQHF. CDR3 nucleotides: TGTGCCTGGAGTGTACGCGAGGGACTCCAGCCCCAGCATTTT.

This chain connects TRBV2 to TRBJ2-5, with TRBD2 matching 7 bases. The J segment lost 5 bases and the V segment lost 6 bases, leaving 9 bases of the junction unmatched. The germline gives CDR1 SNHLY, CDR2 FYNNEI. This CDR3 has 14 amino acids. The CDR3, as DNA: TGTGCCAGCAGATGGAGCGGGGTTAGGGAGACCCAGTACTTC. Translation: CASRWSGVRETQYF. Combining the CDR3 with reference TRBV2 and TRBJ2-5 gives the whole variable domain EPEVTQTPSHQVTQMGQEVILRCVPISNHLYFYWYRQILGQKVEFLVSFYNNEISEKSEIFDDQFSVERPDGSNFTLKIRSTKLEDSAMYFCASRWSGVRETQYFGPGTRLLVL.

The chain is built from TRBV30 and TRBJ1-2, with a weak D call TRBD1 (5 bases). V was shortened by 0 bases and J by 13 bases, with 21 bases between the two germline ends. Germline V CDR1 and CDR2: GTSNPN, SVGIG (reference sequence). The CDR3 sequence is 14 residues long. Here the CDR3 reads CAWSVRQGLMNCTF. The CDR3 region has the DNA TGTGCCTGGAGTGTACGGCAGGGATTAATGAATTGCACCTTC.

This chain uses TRBV19 with TRBJ1-2; D remains unclear. The CDR3 consists of 13 residues. V was pared by 5 bases and J by 8 bases, with 15 bases between. Germline V gives CDR1 LNHDA, CDR2 SQIVND (reference sequence). Here the CDR3 DNA reads TGTGCCAGTAGTGGAGGCACTACGGGAGGCTACACCTTC. Its translation: CASSGGTTGGYTF.